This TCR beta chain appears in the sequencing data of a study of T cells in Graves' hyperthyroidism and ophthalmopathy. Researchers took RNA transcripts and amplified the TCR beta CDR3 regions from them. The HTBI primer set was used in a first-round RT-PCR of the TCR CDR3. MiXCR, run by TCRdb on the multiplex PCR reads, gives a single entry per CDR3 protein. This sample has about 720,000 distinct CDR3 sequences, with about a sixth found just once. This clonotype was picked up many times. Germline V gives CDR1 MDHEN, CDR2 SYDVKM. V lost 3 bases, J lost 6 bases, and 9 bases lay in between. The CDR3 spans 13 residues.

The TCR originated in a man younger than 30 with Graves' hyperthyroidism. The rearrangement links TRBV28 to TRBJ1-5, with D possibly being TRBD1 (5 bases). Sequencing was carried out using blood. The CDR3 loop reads CASSLPGRQPQHF. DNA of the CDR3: TGTGCCAGCAGTTTGCCGGGGCGTCAGCCCCAGCATTTT.